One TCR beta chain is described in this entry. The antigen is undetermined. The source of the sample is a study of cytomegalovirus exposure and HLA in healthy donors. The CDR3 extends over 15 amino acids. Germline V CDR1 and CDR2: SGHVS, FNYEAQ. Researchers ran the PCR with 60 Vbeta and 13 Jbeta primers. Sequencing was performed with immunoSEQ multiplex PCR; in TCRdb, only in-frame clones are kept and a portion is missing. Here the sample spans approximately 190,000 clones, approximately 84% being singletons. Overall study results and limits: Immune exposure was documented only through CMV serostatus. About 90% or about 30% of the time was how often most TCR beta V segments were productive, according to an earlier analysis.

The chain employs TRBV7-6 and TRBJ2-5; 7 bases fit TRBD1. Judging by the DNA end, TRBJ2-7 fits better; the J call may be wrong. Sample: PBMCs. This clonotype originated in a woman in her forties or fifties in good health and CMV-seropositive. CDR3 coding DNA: TGTGCCAGCAGCTCCCAACAGGGGACCTCCTACGAGCAGTACTTC. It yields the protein CASSSQQGTSYEQYF.